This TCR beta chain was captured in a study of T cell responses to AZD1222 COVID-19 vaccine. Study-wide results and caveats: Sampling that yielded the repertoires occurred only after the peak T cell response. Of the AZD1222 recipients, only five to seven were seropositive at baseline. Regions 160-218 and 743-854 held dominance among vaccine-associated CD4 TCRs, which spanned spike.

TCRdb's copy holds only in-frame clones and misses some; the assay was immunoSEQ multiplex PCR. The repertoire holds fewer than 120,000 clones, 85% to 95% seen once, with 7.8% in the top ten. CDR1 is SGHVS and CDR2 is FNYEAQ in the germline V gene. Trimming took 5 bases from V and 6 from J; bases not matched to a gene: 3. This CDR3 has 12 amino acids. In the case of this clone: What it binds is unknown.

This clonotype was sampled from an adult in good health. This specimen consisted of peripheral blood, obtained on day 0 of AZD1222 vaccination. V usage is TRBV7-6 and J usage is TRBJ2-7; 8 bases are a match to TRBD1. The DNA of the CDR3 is TGTGCCAGCAGCCACACAGGGGGCGAGCAGTACTTC. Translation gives CASSHTGGEQYF.